Shown below are 5 T cell receptor beta chains from a single sample sequenced in a study of CD8 T cells in ankylosing spondylitis. MiXCR, run by TCRdb on the 5' RACE reads, gives a single entry per CDR3 protein. The sample comprises about 220,000 distinct CDR3 sequences, 10% to 13% of which are singletons, and less than 25% rests with the top ten. The sequenced sample was blood, either unsorted or a sorted T cell fraction (not recorded which). The receptor set was obtained from a male donor with ankylosing spondylitis or in good health (not recorded which).

At least ten counts were recorded for this clonotype. The chain carries TRBV19 and TRBJ2-1; unclear D gene. CDR3 length: 13 amino acids. V was trimmed by 4 bases and J by 9 bases, leaving 13 bases between them. CDR1 is LNHDA, CDR2 SQIVND, per germline (reference sequence). CDR3 in amino acids: CASSTGLRGEQFF. In DNA, the CDR3 is TGTGCCAGTAGTACTGGGCTTCGCGGTGAGCAGTTCTTC. The variable domain in full, completed from reference TRBV19 and TRBJ2-1, reads DGGITQSPKYLFRKEGQNVTLSCEQNLNHDAMYWYRQDPGQGLRLIYYSQIVNDFQKGDIAEGYSVSREKKESFPLTVTSAQKNPTAFYLCASSTGLRGEQFFGPGTRLTVL.

This clonotype appeared a few times. CDR3 loop: CASSFGRSRGNQPQHF. Here the CDR3 DNA reads TGTGCCAGCAGTTTCGGGCGGTCCAGGGGCAATCAGCCCCAGCATTTT. This chain joins TRBV28 and TRBJ1-5; a possible D gene is TRBD1 (5 bases). The germline gives CDR1 MDHEN, CDR2 SYDVKM. This CDR3 is 16 amino acids long. V was shortened by 3 bases and J by 2 bases, with 14 bases between the two germline ends. Filled out from reference TRBV28 and TRBJ1-5, the complete variable domain reads DVKVTQSSRYLVKRTGEKVFLECVQDMDHENMFWYRQDPGLGLRLIYFSYDVKMKEKGDIPEGYSVSREKKERFSLILESASTNQTSMYLCASSFGRSRGNQPQHFGDGTRLSIL.

This clonotype was found a few times. This chain connects TRBV9 to TRBJ2-3, with TRBD2 matching over 8 bases. Germline V gene data show CDR1 as SGDLS and CDR2 as YYNGEE. The ends lost 3 bases at V and 0 bases at J; junction bases unmatched: 3. The CDR3 totals 15 residues. The CDR3 DNA sequence: TGTGCCAGCAGCGCGGGGGGGGGTAGCACAGATACGCAGTATTTT. Protein sequence: CASSAGGGSTDTQYF.

J is TRBJ2-3 and V is TRBV20-1; 7 bases are shared with TRBD2. With 4 bases clipped from V and 0 bases from J, the junction kept 7 bases outside the gene matches. The CDR3 has 15 amino acids. Germline CDR1 is DFQATT and CDR2 is SNEGSKA (reference sequence). The CDR3 sequence: CSATSGETSTDTQYF. The DNA of the CDR3 is TGCAGTGCTACCAGCGGGGAAACTAGCACAGATACGCAGTATTTT.

Ten or more counts support this clonotype. The V and J genes are TRBV5-1 and TRBJ2-3; D unresolved. This CDR3 has 14 amino acids. V dropped 0 bases and J dropped 2 bases, with 7 bases sitting between them. Per germline, CDR1 SGHRS and CDR2 YFSETQ. CDR3 in amino acids: CASSLDVYTDTQYF. CDR3 coding DNA: TGCGCCAGCAGCTTGGATGTCTACACAGATACGCAGTATTTT.